The rows below give T cell receptor beta chains drawn from one sample of a study of blood T cell repertoires in COVID-19. Profiling relied on immunoSEQ multiplex PCR, and the TCRdb table lists in-frame clones only, not all of them. The sample lists approximately 230,000 clones; around 86% were seen once. Material: PBMCs or T cells enriched from blood (not recorded which). The origin of the receptors is a man aged 40-50 years who had recovered from COVID-19. The CDR3 runs from the conserved cysteine through the conserved F or W. The order of the fields is V gene, CDR3 protein.

V gene: TRBV7-2; CDR3 protein: CASSGDRGRTDTQYF
V gene: TRBV18; CDR3 protein: CASSPGPDTEAFF
V gene: TRBV9; CDR3 protein: CASSVEGANYGYTF
V gene: TRBV4-3; CDR3 protein: CASSQPGTGSGYTF
V gene: TRBV18; CDR3 protein: CASSPGGTVQPQHF
V gene: TRBV11-3; CDR3 protein: CASSPQGVGTEAFF
V gene: TRBV10-1; CDR3 protein: CASGGDGRVNTGELFF
V gene: TRBV18; CDR3 protein: CASSPGEHQPQHF
V gene: TRBV9; CDR3 protein: CASSVQGTDNSPLHF
V gene: TRBV6-5; CDR3 protein: CASSSPQGYEQYF
V gene: TRBV27; CDR3 protein: CASSQREQETQYF
V gene: TRBV19; CDR3 protein: CASSIMQRGTYNEQFF
V gene: TRBV29-1; CDR3 protein: CSVGGAGELFF
V gene: TRBV27; CDR3 protein: CASSTGNSNQPQHF
V gene: TRBV27; CDR3 protein: CASSTLWGGRYQPQHF
V gene: TRBV29-1; CDR3 protein: CSVILAGGPSSGELFF
V gene: TRBV19; CDR3 protein: CASSISRQETQYF
V gene: TRBV10-2; CDR3 protein: CASSDVTGFYIQYF
V gene: TRBV7-2; CDR3 protein: CASSFGERGAGDTQYF
V gene: TRBV7-8; CDR3 protein: CASSLVLAGYASTDTQYF
V gene: TRBV18; CDR3 protein: CASSPGQGRMDF
V gene: TRBV19; CDR3 protein: CASRKAGSYNYGYTF
V gene: TRBV20-1; CDR3 protein: CVSRFNYGYTF
V gene: TRBV3-1/TRBV3-2; CDR3 protein: CASSQVGGAQTGELFF
V gene: TRBV3-1/TRBV3-2; CDR3 protein: CASSQDWLAGSYEQYF
V gene: TRBV7-3; CDR3 protein: CASSLMAPGTGAEGYTF
V gene: TRBV7-2; CDR3 protein: CASSPQRGGYTDTQYF
V gene: TRBV4-1; CDR3 protein: CASSEEPLFEGGNYEQFF
V gene: TRBV6-5; CDR3 protein: CASSRGGYNEQFF
V gene: TRBV28; CDR3 protein: CASIQGSGNHNEQFF
V gene: TRBV2; CDR3 protein: CAALGQGVETGNTIYF
V gene: TRBV7-2; CDR3 protein: CASSRDRELSGYTF
V gene: TRBV30; CDR3 protein: CAWSDTGTGLNQPQHF
V gene: TRBV29-1; CDR3 protein: CSVKCWGPSTDTQYF
V gene: TRBV2; CDR3 protein: CASTVRYSGETDTQYF
V gene: TRBV20-1; CDR3 protein: CSASAGVNYGYTF
V gene: TRBV3-1/TRBV3-2; CDR3 protein: CASSQAMGQTEAFF
V gene: TRBV6-2/TRBV6-3; CDR3 protein: CASSFRRGGYNEQFF
V gene: TRBV6-2/TRBV6-3; CDR3 protein: CASSFHPDRVDQVQYF
V gene: TRBV30; CDR3 protein: CAWSQGLNSPLHF
V gene: TRBV2; CDR3 protein: CASSGRRTGGDF
V gene: TRBV29-1; CDR3 protein: CSVDISGTDEQFF
V gene: TRBV12-3/TRBV12-4; CDR3 protein: CASTLSSYNEQFF
V gene: TRBV7-2; CDR3 protein: CASSPRAAGGWTGELFF
V gene: TRBV2; CDR3 protein: CASSVPRQGIGDTQYF
V gene: TRBV6-5; CDR3 protein: CASSYSIVNNEQFF
V gene: TRBV19; CDR3 protein: CASSQERGGSPLHF
V gene: TRBV10-1; CDR3 protein: CASTFTGGSSNQPQHF
V gene: TRBV9; CDR3 protein: CASSGGLAGKGEQYF
V gene: TRBV29-1; CDR3 protein: CSVVLGSNTEAFF